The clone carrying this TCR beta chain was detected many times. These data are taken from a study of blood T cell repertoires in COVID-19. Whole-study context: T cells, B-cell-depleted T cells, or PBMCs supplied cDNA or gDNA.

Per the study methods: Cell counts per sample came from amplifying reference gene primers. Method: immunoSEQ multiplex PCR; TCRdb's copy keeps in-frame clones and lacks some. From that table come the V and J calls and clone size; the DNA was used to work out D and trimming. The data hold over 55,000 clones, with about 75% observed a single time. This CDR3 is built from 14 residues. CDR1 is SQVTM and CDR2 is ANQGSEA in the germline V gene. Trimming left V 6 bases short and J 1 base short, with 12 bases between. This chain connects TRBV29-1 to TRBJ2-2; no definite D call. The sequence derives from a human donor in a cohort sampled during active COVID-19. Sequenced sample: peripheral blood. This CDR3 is CSVKTGGNTGELFF. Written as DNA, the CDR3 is TGCAGCGTCAAAACGGGTGGGAACACCGGGGAGCTGTTTTTT.